These 6 T cell receptor beta chains were all obtained from the same sample, sequenced in a study of T cell changes during pregnancy in multiple sclerosis. Libraries were prepared by immunoSEQ multiplex PCR; TCRdb keeps only in-frame clonotypes and omits some of them. Here the sample spans about 100,000 clones, about 91% being singletons. The sample consisted of peripheral blood, taken in the second trimester of pregnancy. The receptors shown here come from a female donor with multiple sclerosis, enrolled in a pregnancy study.

With regard to this clone: A read error may account for a junction end that differs from germline. This sequence joins TRBV7-9 and TRBJ1-4, with TRBD1 as a possible D gene (5 bases). Germline CDR1 SEHNR, CDR2 FQNEAQ (reference sequence). The CDR3 runs to 14 residues. CDR3 bases: TGTGCCAGCAGCTTAGGGACATCCCCCCAAAAGCTGTTTTTT. This gives the protein CASSLGTSPQKLFF.

The chain couples TRBV12-1 to TRBJ2-3; the DNA was not used to check the table's D call, TRBD2. TRBV12-1 constitutes a pseudogene. This CDR3 region has 18 residues. Here the CDR3 DNA reads TGTGCCAGCAGCTTTATAGCGGGAGGACCGTCTAGCACAGATACGCAGTATTTT. This codes for CASSFIAGGPSSTDTQYF.

V and J are TRBV19 and TRBJ1-5, with 7 positions matching TRBD1. CDR1 is LNHDA and CDR2 is SQIVND in the germline V gene (reference sequence). This CDR3 has 18 residues. The V and J ends lost 3 bases and 3 bases, in that order; junction bases with no gene match: 14. The CDR3: CASSILFGLTGTNQPQHF. CDR3 in DNA: TGTGCCAGTAGTATTCTTTTCGGGCTGACAGGGACCAATCAGCCCCAGCATTTT. Using reference TRBV19 and TRBJ1-5 for the parts outside the CDR3, the full variable domain is DGGITQSPKYLFRKEGQNVTLSCEQNLNHDAMYWYRQDPGQGLRLIYYSQIVNDFQKGDIAEGYSVSREKKESFPLTVTSAQKNPTAFYLCASSILFGLTGTNQPQHFGDGTRLSIL.

CDR3 nucleotide sequence: TGTGCCAGTAGTATACGGGGATGGAGTGGCTACACCTTC. Protein: CASSIRGWSGYTF. The V gene is TRBV19, the J gene TRBJ1-2; D uncertain. Germline V gives CDR1 LNHDA, CDR2 SQIVND (reference sequence). Trimming cost V 2 bases and J 7 bases, with 11 bases left between them. The CDR3 spans 13 residues.

V gene TRBV27 combines with J gene TRBJ2-3; tentative D call: TRBD2 (6 bases). V lost 5 bases and J lost 4, with 16 bases in between. The CDR3 length is 15 residues. Looked up from germline, CDR1 is MNHEY and CDR2 is SMNVEV (reference sequence). The CDR3 DNA follows: TGTGCCAGCAGTACGACGCGGGAAGGACCAGATACGCAGTATTTT. This gives the protein CASSTTREGPDTQYF.

V is TRBV5-4 and J is TRBJ2-7; D may be TRBD2 (6 bases). Germline V gives CDR1 SGHNT, CDR2 YYREEE (reference sequence). Between the trimmed V and J ends, which lost 2 bases and 5 bases, there was a span of 8 bases. The CDR3 runs 12 residues. The CDR3 region has the DNA TGTGCCAGCAGCTTCACGGGAGACGAGCAGTACTTC. Translation gives CASSFTGDEQYF.